This is a list of T cell receptor beta chains from one sample in a study of blood T cell repertoires in COVID-19. This table comes from immunoSEQ multiplex PCR, and its TCRdb copy is limited to in-frame clones, with some not included. The table lists about 220,000 clones, 86% of them singletons. The source material was peripheral blood. These receptors originate from a woman aged 45-65 years with COVID-19, enrolled during active disease. Each CDR3 is given with its conserved first and last residue. D genes are given only for firm matches. A clone size is listed for some rows: how often the clone was seen (once, few, many), or a class if it is expanded.

cdr3_length: 12; d_call: NA; clone_size: NA; v_call: TRBV14; j_call: TRBJ1-3; cdr3_aa: CASSPGGLTIYF; cdr3_nt: TGTGCCAGCAGCCCGGGGGGGTTAACCATATATTTT
cdr3_length: 13; d_call: TRBD1; clone_size: few; v_call: TRBV27; j_call: TRBJ1-6; cdr3_aa: CASRTGVNSPLHF; cdr3_nt: TGTGCCAGTAGGACAGGGGTTAATTCACCCCTCCACTTT
cdr3_length: 15; d_call: TRBD2; clone_size: NA; v_call: TRBV7-2; j_call: TRBJ2-2; cdr3_aa: CASSPTGGGTGELFF; cdr3_nt: TGTGCCAGCAGCCCAACCGGGGGAGGGACCGGGGAGCTGTTTTTT
cdr3_length: 14; d_call: NA; clone_size: NA; v_call: TRBV6-5; j_call: TRBJ1-1; cdr3_aa: CASTPQGMWTEAFF; cdr3_nt: TGTGCCAGCACCCCGCAGGGAATGTGGACTGAAGCTTTCTTT
cdr3_length: 15; d_call: TRBD1; clone_size: NA; v_call: TRBV19; j_call: TRBJ1-2; cdr3_aa: CASSILTGANYGYTF; cdr3_nt: TGTGCCAGTAGTATTCTGACAGGGGCCAACTATGGCTACACCTTC
cdr3_length: 16; d_call: TRBD2; clone_size: NA; v_call: TRBV7-8; j_call: TRBJ2-3; cdr3_aa: CASSLEGTRRTDTQYF; cdr3_nt: TGTGCCAGCAGCTTAGAAGGGACTAGACGCACAGATACGCAGTATTTT
cdr3_length: 14; d_call: NA; clone_size: NA; v_call: TRBV19; j_call: TRBJ2-5; cdr3_aa: CASSIDLARKTQYF; cdr3_nt: TGTGCCAGTAGTATAGACCTAGCTAGAAAGACCCAGTACTTC
cdr3_length: 15; d_call: TRBD2; clone_size: NA; v_call: TRBV3-1/TRBV3-2; j_call: TRBJ2-1; cdr3_aa: CASSALAGVYNEQFF; cdr3_nt: TGTGCCAGCAGCGCACTAGCGGGGGTGTACAATGAGCAGTTCTTC
cdr3_length: 15; d_call: NA; clone_size: NA; v_call: TRBV5-6; j_call: TRBJ1-5; cdr3_aa: CASSFGQGKNQPQHF; cdr3_nt: TGTGCCAGCAGCTTCGGGCAGGGAAAGAATCAGCCCCAGCATTTT
cdr3_length: 15; d_call: TRBD2; clone_size: NA; v_call: TRBV2; j_call: TRBJ2-1; cdr3_aa: CASKPTSGGRDEQFF; cdr3_nt: TGTGCCAGCAAGCCAACTAGCGGGGGCCGCGATGAGCAGTTCTTC
cdr3_length: 16; d_call: TRBD2; clone_size: NA; v_call: TRBV5-1; j_call: TRBJ2-1; cdr3_aa: CASSSLAGSSYNEQFF; cdr3_nt: TGCGCCAGCAGCTCCTTAGCGGGGAGCTCCTACAATGAGCAGTTCTTC
cdr3_length: 13; d_call: TRBD1; clone_size: NA; v_call: TRBV5-1; j_call: TRBJ2-7; cdr3_aa: CASSTGTGYEQYF; cdr3_nt: TGCGCCAGCAGCACCGGGACAGGCTACGAGCAGTACTTC
cdr3_length: 14; d_call: TRBD1; clone_size: few; v_call: TRBV28; j_call: TRBJ1-2; cdr3_aa: CASSRDRANYGYTF; cdr3_nt: TGTGCCAGCAGTCGGGACAGGGCCAACTATGGCTACACCTTC
cdr3_length: 14; d_call: NA; clone_size: NA; v_call: TRBV27; j_call: TRBJ2-3; cdr3_aa: CASSLGVATDTQYF; cdr3_nt: TGTGCCAGCTCCTTAGGGGTGGCAACAGATACGCAGTATTTT
cdr3_length: 10; d_call: NA; clone_size: NA; v_call: TRBV7-9; j_call: TRBJ2-5; cdr3_aa: CASSEGTQYF; cdr3_nt: TGTGCCAGCAGCGAGGGGACCCAGTACTTC
cdr3_length: 14; d_call: TRBD1; clone_size: once; v_call: TRBV6-1; j_call: TRBJ1-2; cdr3_aa: CASSEAPDRGGYTF; cdr3_nt: TGTGCCAGCAGTGAAGCCCCGGACAGGGGCGGCTACACCTTC
cdr3_length: 14; d_call: NA; clone_size: many; v_call: TRBV11-2; j_call: TRBJ1-6; cdr3_aa: CASSLDLSNSPLHF; cdr3_nt: TGTGCCAGCAGCTTAGATCTCTCTAATTCACCCCTCCACTTT
cdr3_length: 13; d_call: NA; clone_size: NA; v_call: TRBV24-1; j_call: TRBJ1-2; cdr3_aa: CATSLTGSYGYTF; cdr3_nt: TGTGCCACCAGCCTGACAGGATCCTATGGCTACACCTTC
cdr3_length: 14; d_call: NA; clone_size: NA; v_call: TRBV29-1; j_call: TRBJ2-1; cdr3_aa: CSVGPGLGANEQFF; cdr3_nt: NA
cdr3_length: 14; d_call: NA; clone_size: NA; v_call: TRBV19; j_call: TRBJ1-4; cdr3_aa: CASSLTGNNEKLFF; cdr3_nt: TGTGCCAGTAGTCTAACAGGGAATAATGAAAAACTGTTTTTT
cdr3_length: 13; d_call: NA; clone_size: few; v_call: TRBV19; j_call: TRBJ1-6; cdr3_aa: CASSRGESSPLHF; cdr3_nt: TGTGCCAGTAGTCGTGGGGAGAGTTCACCCCTCCACTTT
cdr3_length: 16; d_call: TRBD1; clone_size: NA; v_call: TRBV5-5; j_call: TRBJ1-6; cdr3_aa: CASSPTGGSYNSPLHF; cdr3_nt: TGTGCCAGCAGTCCGACAGGGGGGTCCTATAATTCACCCCTCCACTTT
cdr3_length: 16; d_call: NA; clone_size: NA; v_call: TRBV6-1; j_call: TRBJ1-1; cdr3_aa: CASSEAVWDMNTEAFF; cdr3_nt: TGTGCCAGCAGTGAAGCGGTTTGGGACATGAACACTGAAGCTTTCTTT
cdr3_length: 15; d_call: TRBD2; clone_size: NA; v_call: TRBV27; j_call: TRBJ2-1; cdr3_aa: CASSFSGGEYNEQFF; cdr3_nt: TGTGCCAGCAGTTTTAGCGGGGGGGAATACAATGAGCAGTTCTTC
cdr3_length: 15; d_call: TRBD1; clone_size: NA; v_call: TRBV5-1; j_call: TRBJ2-3; cdr3_aa: CASSRGTGGTDTQYF; cdr3_nt: TGCGCCAGCAGCCGTGGGACAGGGGGGACAGATACGCAGTATTTT
cdr3_length: 15; d_call: NA; clone_size: NA; v_call: TRBV7-2; j_call: TRBJ1-5; cdr3_aa: CASSPIWGDNQPQHF; cdr3_nt: TGTGCCAGCAGCCCGATATGGGGGGACAATCAGCCCCAGCATTTT
cdr3_length: 12; d_call: NA; clone_size: NA; v_call: TRBV11-1; j_call: TRBJ2-3; cdr3_aa: CASSAGPGTQYF; cdr3_nt: TGTGCCAGCAGCGCCGGCCCAGGTACGCAGTATTTT
cdr3_length: 13; d_call: TRBD1; clone_size: NA; v_call: TRBV19; j_call: TRBJ1-6; cdr3_aa: CASMGTGESPLHF; cdr3_nt: TGTGCCAGTATGGGGACAGGGGAATCACCCCTCCACTTT
cdr3_length: 15; d_call: NA; clone_size: NA; v_call: TRBV4-3; j_call: TRBJ2-3; cdr3_aa: CASSHLIAATDTQYF; cdr3_nt: TGCGCCAGCAGCCACTTAATAGCGGCCACAGATACGCAGTATTTT
cdr3_length: 15; d_call: NA; clone_size: NA; v_call: TRBV6-5; j_call: TRBJ2-2; cdr3_aa: CATIPQRFNTGELFF; cdr3_nt: TGTGCCACGATTCCCCAGCGGTTTAACACCGGGGAGCTGTTTTTT
cdr3_length: 15; d_call: TRBD2; clone_size: once; v_call: TRBV29-1; j_call: TRBJ2-3; cdr3_aa: CSFSRSGGRTDTQYF; cdr3_nt: TGCAGCTTCAGCCGAAGCGGGGGCCGCACAGATACGCAGTATTTT
cdr3_length: 15; d_call: NA; clone_size: few; v_call: TRBV5-6; j_call: TRBJ1-5; cdr3_aa: CASSLMVQGHQPQHF; cdr3_nt: TGTGCCAGCAGCTTGATGGTACAGGGACATCAGCCCCAGCATTTT
cdr3_length: 14; d_call: NA; clone_size: NA; v_call: TRBV28; j_call: TRBJ1-1; cdr3_aa: CASSLADSSTEAFF; cdr3_nt: TGTGCCAGCAGTTTAGCGGACAGTTCGACTGAAGCTTTCTTT
cdr3_length: 13; d_call: NA; clone_size: NA; v_call: TRBV10-1; j_call: TRBJ2-1; cdr3_aa: CASSGTHYNEQFF; cdr3_nt: TGCGCCAGCAGTGGGACTCATTACAATGAGCAGTTCTTC
cdr3_length: 15; d_call: NA; clone_size: NA; v_call: TRBV18; j_call: TRBJ2-3; cdr3_aa: CASSDTGLVTDTQYF; cdr3_nt: TGTGCCAGCTCGGATACGGGACTCGTCACAGATACGCAGTATTTT
cdr3_length: 15; d_call: TRBD1; clone_size: NA; v_call: TRBV6-4; j_call: TRBJ2-7; cdr3_aa: CASSMGQGPSYEQYF; cdr3_nt: TGTGCCAGCAGTATGGGACAGGGACCCTCCTACGAGCAGTACTTC
cdr3_length: 15; d_call: NA; clone_size: NA; v_call: TRBV30; j_call: TRBJ2-1; cdr3_aa: CAWSDVSGVYNEQFF; cdr3_nt: TGTGCCTGGAGTGATGTAAGCGGCGTATACAATGAGCAGTTCTTC
cdr3_length: 12; d_call: TRBD1; clone_size: NA; v_call: TRBV27; j_call: TRBJ1-2; cdr3_aa: CAAYSGGYGYTF; cdr3_nt: TGTGCCGCATATTCAGGGGGTTATGGCTACACCTTC
cdr3_length: 11; d_call: NA; clone_size: NA; v_call: TRBV20-1; j_call: TRBJ1-2; cdr3_aa: CSAFPGDGYTF; cdr3_nt: TGCAGTGCTTTCCCAGGGGACGGCTACACCTTC
cdr3_length: 13; d_call: NA; clone_size: NA; v_call: TRBV12-3/TRBV12-4; j_call: TRBJ1-2; cdr3_aa: CASSLEGWYGYTF; cdr3_nt: TGTGCCAGCAGTTTAGAGGGGTGGTATGGCTACACCTTC